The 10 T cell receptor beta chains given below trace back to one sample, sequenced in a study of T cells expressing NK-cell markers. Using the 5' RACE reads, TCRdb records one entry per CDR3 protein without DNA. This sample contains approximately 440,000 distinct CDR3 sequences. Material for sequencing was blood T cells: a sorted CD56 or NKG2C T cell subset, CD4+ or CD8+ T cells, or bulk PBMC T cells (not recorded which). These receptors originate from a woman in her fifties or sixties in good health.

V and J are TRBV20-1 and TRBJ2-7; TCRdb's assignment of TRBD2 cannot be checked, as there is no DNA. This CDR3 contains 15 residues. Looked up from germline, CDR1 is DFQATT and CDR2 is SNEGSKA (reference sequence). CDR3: CSARDLRGRGHEQYF.

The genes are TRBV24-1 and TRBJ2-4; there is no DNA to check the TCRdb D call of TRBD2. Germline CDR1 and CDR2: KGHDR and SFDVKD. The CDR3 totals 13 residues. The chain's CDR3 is CATSVSGGGIQYF.

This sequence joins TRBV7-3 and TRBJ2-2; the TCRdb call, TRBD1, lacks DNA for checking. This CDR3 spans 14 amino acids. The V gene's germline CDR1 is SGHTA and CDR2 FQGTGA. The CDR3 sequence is CASGSTGGTGELFF.

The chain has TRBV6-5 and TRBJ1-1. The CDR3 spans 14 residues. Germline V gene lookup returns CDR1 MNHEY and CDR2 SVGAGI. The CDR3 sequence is CASSYSNSIGRAFF.

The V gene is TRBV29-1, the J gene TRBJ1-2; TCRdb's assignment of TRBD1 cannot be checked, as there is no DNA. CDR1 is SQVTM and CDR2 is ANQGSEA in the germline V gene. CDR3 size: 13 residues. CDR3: CSVDRGGGGGYTF.

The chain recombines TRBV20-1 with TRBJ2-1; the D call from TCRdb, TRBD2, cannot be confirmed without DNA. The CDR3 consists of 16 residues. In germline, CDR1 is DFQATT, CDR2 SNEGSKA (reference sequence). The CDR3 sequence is CSVLGTSGKNNNEQFF.

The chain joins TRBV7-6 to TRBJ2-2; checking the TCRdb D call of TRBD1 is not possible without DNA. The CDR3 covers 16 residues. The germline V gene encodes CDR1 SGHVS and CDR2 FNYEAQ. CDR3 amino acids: CASSPPSGLNTGELFF.

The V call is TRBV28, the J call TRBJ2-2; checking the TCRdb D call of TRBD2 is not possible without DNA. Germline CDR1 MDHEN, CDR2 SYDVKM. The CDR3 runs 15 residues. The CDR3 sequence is CASITSGTNTGELFF.

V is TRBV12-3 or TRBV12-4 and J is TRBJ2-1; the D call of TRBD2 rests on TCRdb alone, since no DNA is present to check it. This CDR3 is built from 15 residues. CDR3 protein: CASSQTSGWGNEQFF.

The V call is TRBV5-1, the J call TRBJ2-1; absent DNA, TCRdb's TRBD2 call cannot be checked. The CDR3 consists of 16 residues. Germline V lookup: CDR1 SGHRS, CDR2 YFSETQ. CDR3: CASSTNRLAGMNEQFF.